This passage covers 12 T cell receptor beta chains from one sample sequenced in a study of T cell changes during pregnancy in multiple sclerosis. Sequencing was performed with immunoSEQ multiplex PCR; in TCRdb, only in-frame clones are kept and a portion is missing. Among approximately 88,000 clones listed, around 92% were seen once. The starting material was peripheral blood, obtained in the first trimester of pregnancy. These receptors came from a female donor with multiple sclerosis, enrolled in a pregnancy study.

This chain connects TRBV6-1 to TRBJ2-7; unclear D gene. From germline, CDR1 is MNHNS and CDR2 SASEGT. The CDR3 covers 13 residues. The germline V and J ends were trimmed by 0 bases and 3 bases, with 6 bases remaining between them. Written as DNA, the CDR3 is TGTGCCAGCAGTGAAGCGTTCAACTACGAGCAGTACTTC. It is translated as CASSEAFNYEQYF.

The rearrangement joins TRBV28 to TRBJ2-5, with D perhaps TRBD1 (6 bases). The CDR3 has 14 residues. Germline CDR1 MDHEN, CDR2 SYDVKM. The V and J ends lost 5 bases and 2 bases respectively, with 12 bases between them. The CDR3, as DNA: TGTGCCAGCAGTCACCTACAGGGTCAAGAGACCCAGTACTTC. Its protein is CASSHLQGQETQYF.

The rearrangement joins TRBV5-6 to TRBJ2-7; the match to TRBD2 covers 11 bases. V dropped 4 bases and J dropped 0; count of bases not matched to a gene: 3. Germline assignment: CDR1 SGHDT and CDR2 YYEEEE. This CDR3 is built from 15 residues. The chain's CDR3 is CASSEGLADSYEQYF. The CDR3 nucleotides are TGTGCCAGCAGCGAGGGACTAGCGGACTCCTACGAGCAGTACTTC.

The chain couples TRBV4-3 to TRBJ1-5; possible D gene TRBD1, 6 bases. The CDR3 extends over 16 amino acids. V was pared by 1 base and J by 0 bases, with 10 bases between. CDR1 is LGHNA, CDR2 YSLEER, per germline. CDR3 region: CASSQGDTDSNQPQHF. The CDR3 DNA follows: TGCGCCAGCAGCCAAGGGGACACAGATAGCAATCAGCCCCAGCATTTT.

The chain links TRBV29-1 to TRBJ2-1; possible D gene TRBD1, 6 bases. The V gene lost 8 bases and the J gene lost 7 bases, with 18 bases spanning the gap. The germline V gene has CDR1 SQVTM and CDR2 ANQGSEA. The CDR3 covers 13 residues. The CDR3: CSSWTGGLNEQFF. The CDR3 bases are TGCAGCTCCTGGACTGGGGGCTTAAATGAGCAGTTCTTC.

V is TRBV27 and J is TRBJ2-7, with 7 bases aligning to TRBD1. CDR3 length: 14 amino acids. Per germline, CDR1 MNHEY and CDR2 SMNVEV (reference sequence). V shed 7 bases, J shed 3 bases, and the junction held 9 bases outside the gene matches. The chain's CDR3 is CASNGKGADYEQYF. The CDR3 DNA reads as TGTGCCAGCAACGGTAAGGGGGCTGACTACGAGCAGTACTTC.

V gene TRBV7-3 combines with J gene TRBJ2-1, with a possible D match to TRBD1 (6 bases). The CDR3 runs 15 residues. V lost 5 bases to trimming and J lost 4 bases, with 15 bases between them. The germline V gene encodes CDR1 SGHTA and CDR2 FQGTGA. CDR3 DNA: TGTGCCAGCAGCCCCCCGGGACATAGGTACAATGAGCAGTTCTTC. The encoded protein is CASSPPGHRYNEQFF. The whole variable domain, filled in from reference TRBV7-3 and TRBJ2-1, reads GAGVSQTPSNKVTEKGKYVELRCDPISGHTALYWYRQSLGQGPEFLIYFQGTGAADDSGLPNDRFFAVRPEGSVSTLKIQRTERGDSAVYLCASSPPGHRYNEQFFGPGTRLTVL.

The genes are TRBV6-1 and TRBJ2-7, with TRBD2 matching 7 bases. Per the germline V gene, CDR1 is MNHNS and CDR2 is SASEGT. The CDR3 runs to 13 residues. V shed 8 bases and J 5 bases; nucleotides not matched to a gene: 9. The CDR3 DNA reads TGTGCCAGCCGCCGGCGGGAGTTTAACGAGCAGTACTTC. Its translation: CASRRREFNEQYF.

The chain combines TRBV4-2 with TRBJ1-5; D not certain. V lost 2 bases and J 0 bases, leaving 8 bases between the germline ends. This CDR3 spans 15 amino acids. The germline V gene encodes CDR1 LGHNA and CDR2 YNFKEQ. The DNA for the CDR3 is TGTGCCAGCAGCCAACGGGGAGGTAGCAATCAGCCCCAGCATTTT. Translated, it gives CASSQRGGSNQPQHF.

The chain couples TRBV5-1 to TRBJ2-1; weak D call: TRBD1 (6 bases). V dropped 0 bases and J dropped 3 bases, with 13 bases sitting between them. There are 16 residues in the CDR3. Germline CDR1 and CDR2: SGHRS and YFSETQ. The CDR3 bases are TGCGCCAGCAGCTTGGCCGGACAGAGCCGCTACAATGAGCAGTTCTTC. Translated, it gives CASSLAGQSRYNEQFF. Supplemented by reference TRBV5-1 and TRBJ2-1, the full variable domain reads KAGVTQTPRYLIKTRGQQVTLSCSPISGHRSVSWYQQTPGQGLQFLFEYFSETQRNKGNFPGRFSGRQFSNSRSEMNVSTLELGDSALYLCASSLAGQSRYNEQFFGPGTRLTVL.

This chain connects TRBV29-1 to TRBJ2-2, with D possibly matching TRBD1 (6 bases). Trimming removed 4 bases at V and 5 bases at J, with 11 bases between. This CDR3 region has 13 residues. Germline CDR1 and CDR2: SQVTM and ANQGSEA. As DNA, the CDR3 is TGCAGCGTTGCCGACAGGCCGACCGGGGAGCTGTTTTTT. Amino acids: CSVADRPTGELFF.

In DNA form, the CDR3 reads TGTGCCAGCAGCGTAGGGGGGGGGCGTGGGGAGACCCAGTACTTC. Translating gives CASSVGGGRGETQYF. The chain employs TRBV9 and TRBJ2-5, with D possibly being TRBD2 (7 bases). Germline V lookup: CDR1 SGDLS, CDR2 YYNGEE. V lost 0 bases and J 5 bases, leaving 14 bases between the germline ends. The CDR3 has 15 residues.